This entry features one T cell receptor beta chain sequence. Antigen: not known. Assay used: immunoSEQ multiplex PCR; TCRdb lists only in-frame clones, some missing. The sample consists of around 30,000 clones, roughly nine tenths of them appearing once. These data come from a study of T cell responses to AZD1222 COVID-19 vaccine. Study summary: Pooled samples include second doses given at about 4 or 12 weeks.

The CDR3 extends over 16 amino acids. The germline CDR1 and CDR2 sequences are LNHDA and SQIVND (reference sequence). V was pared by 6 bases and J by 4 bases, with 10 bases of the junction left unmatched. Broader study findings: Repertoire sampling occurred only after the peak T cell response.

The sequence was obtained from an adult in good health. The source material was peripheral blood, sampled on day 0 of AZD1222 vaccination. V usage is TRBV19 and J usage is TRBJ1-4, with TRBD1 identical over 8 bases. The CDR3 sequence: CASSGRRTGSNEKLFF. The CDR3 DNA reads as TGTGCCAGTAGCGGACGCAGGACAGGGAGTAATGAAAAACTGTTTTTT.